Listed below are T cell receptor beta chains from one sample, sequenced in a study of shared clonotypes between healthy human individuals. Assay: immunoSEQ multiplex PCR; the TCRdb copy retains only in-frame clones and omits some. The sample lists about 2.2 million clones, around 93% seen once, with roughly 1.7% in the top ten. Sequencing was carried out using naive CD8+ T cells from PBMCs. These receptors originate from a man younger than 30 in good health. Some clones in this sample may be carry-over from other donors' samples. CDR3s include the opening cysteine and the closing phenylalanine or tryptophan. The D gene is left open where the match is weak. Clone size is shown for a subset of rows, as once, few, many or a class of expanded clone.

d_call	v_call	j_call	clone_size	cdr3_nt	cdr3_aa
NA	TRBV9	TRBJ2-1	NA	TGTGCCAGCAGCGTAGAGGGTCGAGGGGGCAATGAGCAGTTCTTC	CASSVEGRGGNEQFF
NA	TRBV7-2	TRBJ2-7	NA	TGTGCCAGCAGCTATTACCGGAGCGGCGACGAGCAGTACTTC	CASSYYRSGDEQYF
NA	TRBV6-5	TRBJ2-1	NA	TGTGCCAGCAGTTACTCGTTGGGGAGCTCCTACAATGAGCAGTTCTTC	CASSYSLGSSYNEQFF
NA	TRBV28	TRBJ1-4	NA	TGTGCCAGCAGGCCAATTAATGAAAAACTGTTTTTT	CASRPINEKLFF
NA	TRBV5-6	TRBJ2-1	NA	TGTGCCAGCAGCTTGGCAGATCATGAGCAGTTCTTC	CASSLADHEQFF
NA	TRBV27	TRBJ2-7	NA	TGTGCCAGCAGTTTATCTACGGGACCCTCCTACGAGCAGTACTTC	CASSLSTGPSYEQYF
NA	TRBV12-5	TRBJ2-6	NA	TGTGCTAGTGGTTTGGACACCTTCTCTGGGGCCAACGTCCTGACTTTC	CASGLDTFSGANVLTF
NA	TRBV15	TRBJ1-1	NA	TGTGCCACCAGCCCGGACAGCCATAACACTGAAGCTTTCTTT	CATSPDSHNTEAFF
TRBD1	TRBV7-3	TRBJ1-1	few	TGTGCCAGCAGCCGAGGGGGCGAGGACACTGAAGCTTTCTTT	CASSRGGEDTEAFF
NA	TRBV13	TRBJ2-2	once	TGTGCCAGCAGCATACTACAACAGGGATCCGGGGAGCTGTTTTTT	CASSILQQGSGELFF
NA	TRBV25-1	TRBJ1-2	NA	TGTGCCAGTACGAAGACACCGTGGGGTGAAGGCTACACCTTC	CASTKTPWGEGYTF
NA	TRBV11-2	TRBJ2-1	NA	TGTGCCAGCAGCTTAGATATTTTGGTTCAGGGGTGGTCCTACAATGAGCAGTTCTTC	CASSLDILVQGWSYNEQFF
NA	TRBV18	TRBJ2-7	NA	TGTGCCAGCTCACCCGCGCCTCGCTACGAGCAGTACTTC	CASSPAPRYEQYF
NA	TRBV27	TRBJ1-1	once	TGTGCCAGCAGTTTATGGGGCCCAGGGAACACTGAAGCTTTCTTT	CASSLWGPGNTEAFF
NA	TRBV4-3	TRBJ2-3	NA	TGCGCCAGCAGCCAAGATCGTAGGGCAGATACGCAGTATTTT	CASSQDRRADTQYF
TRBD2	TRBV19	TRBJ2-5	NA	TGTGCCAGTAGGGTCCGGGCTAGCGGAGAAGTGTACCAAGAGACCCAGTACTTC	CASRVRASGEVYQETQYF
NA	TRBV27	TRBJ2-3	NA	TGTGCCAGCAGTTTCGGACCAGGGAGCACAGATACGCAGTATTTT	CASSFGPGSTDTQYF
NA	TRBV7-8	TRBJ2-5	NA	TGTGCCAGCAGCTCCAGTTGGGAGACCCAGTACTTC	CASSSSWETQYF
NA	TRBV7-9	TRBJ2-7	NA	TGTGCCAGCAGCCATCCCCAACGGGGCCTTAGCTCCTACGAGCAGTACTTC	CASSHPQRGLSSYEQYF
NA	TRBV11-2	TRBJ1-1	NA	TGTGCCAGCAGCTTATGGGGGCTGGCTGAAGCTTTCTTT	CASSLWGLAEAFF
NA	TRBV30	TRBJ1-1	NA	TGTGCCTGGACCGTACAGAGGGGCCTGAACACTGAAGCTTTCTTT	CAWTVQRGLNTEAFF
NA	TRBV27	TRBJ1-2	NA	TGTGCCAGCAGTTTATCCGACAGTGGCTATGGCTACACCTTC	CASSLSDSGYGYTF
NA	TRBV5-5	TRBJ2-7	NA	TGTGCCAGCAGCTTTGCGCTTACCCCCTACGAGCAGTACTTC	CASSFALTPYEQYF
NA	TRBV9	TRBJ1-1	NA	TGTGCCAGCAGGGGAGAGATGAACACTGAAGCTTTCTTT	CASRGEMNTEAFF
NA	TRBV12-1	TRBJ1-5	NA	NA	CASSFRGQVACGSNQPQHF
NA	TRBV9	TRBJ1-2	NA	TGTGCCAGCAGCTCCCGGTCGGGCCATGGCTACACCTTC	CASSSRSGHGYTF
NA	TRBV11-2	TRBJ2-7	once	TGTGCCAGCAGTCCCGGGACGACCTACGAGCAGTACTTC	CASSPGTTYEQYF
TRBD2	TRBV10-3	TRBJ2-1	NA	TGTGCCATCAGTGAGGCTGTGGGACTAGCGTCATACAATGAGCAGTTCTTC	CAISEAVGLASYNEQFF